This record concerns one TCR beta chain sequence. The data originate from a study of cytomegalovirus exposure and HLA in healthy donors. Here immunoSEQ multiplex PCR was the method, and the copy in TCRdb shows in-frame clones only, minus some. Here the sample spans 250,000 or so clones, around 87% being singletons. Per the germline V gene, CDR1 is LGHNA and CDR2 is YSLEER. Unmatched junction bases numbered 13, after V lost 2 bases and J lost 2 bases. The CDR3 loop spans 18 amino acids. The sequencing sample was made of PBMCs. This clonotype was sampled from a man between 18 and 29 years old in good health and CMV-seronegative. The chain has TRBV4-3 and TRBJ2-7; 9 positions agree with TRBD2. CDR3 nucleotides: TGCGCCAGCAGCCAACGTTACCCGGGACTAGCCGATACCTACGAGCAGTACTTC. It encodes CASSQRYPGLADTYEQYF.